The 26 T cell receptor beta chains in this list originate from one sample, sequenced in a study of regulatory T cells in long-lasting Graves disease (dated by TCRdb to the early 2020s). Library method: multiplex PCR. Sequencing relied on an Illumina HiSeq 4000. TCR beta libraries were built with iRepertoire HTBI primers and Arm-PCR amplification of CDR3 regions. TCRdb's own reprocessing of the public reads used fastp at Q25 and MiXCR and kept productive beta chains. Every CDR3 protein is listed once, alongside the most common genes and DNA of its rows. In this sample the table shows 300,000 to 400,000 distinct CDR3 sequences, under 20% of which occur a single time. About two fifths of the sample comes from the top ten. Read against the paper, the sample's time point label means: newly diagnosed GD, antithyroid drugs for less than 3 months. For both TCR sequencing and RNA sequencing, RNA was extracted from PBMCs in TRIzol.

The source material was peripheral blood mononuclear cells (PBMCs), sampled at new diagnosis, from a patient treated with antithyroid drugs. These receptors were collected from a female donor with Graves disease.

In this sample, this clonotype turned up many times. The gene calls are TRBV12-3 or TRBV12-4 and TRBJ2-7; 7 bases agree with TRBD1. CDR3 length: 12 residues. Trimming took 6 bases from V and 6 from J; bases not matched to a gene: 5. The CDR3 protein is CASRTGLGEQYF. CDR3 in DNA: TGTGCCAGCAGGACAGGGTTGGGCGAGCAGTACTTC.

J is TRBJ2-1 and V is TRBV6-5; 8 nucleotides line up with TRBD1. The V and J ends lost 2 bases and 9 bases, in that order; junction bases with no gene match: 15. The CDR3 runs to 17 residues. CDR1 and CDR2 from the germline V gene are MNHEY and SVGAGI. The chain's CDR3 is CASSYLQMRTGKSEQFF. DNA for the CDR3: TGTGCCAGCAGTTACCTTCAAATGAGGACAGGGAAGAGTGAGCAGTTCTTC.

This clonotype occurred many times. V usage is TRBV5-1 and J usage is TRBJ2-2; D unclear. The V end lost 2 bases, the J end lost 6 bases, and 11 bases lay between the germline ends. The germline gives CDR1 SGHRS, CDR2 YFSETQ. The CDR3 has 14 amino acids. The CDR3 nucleotides read TGCGCCAGCAGCTTTGATACCGACCCCGGGGAGCTGTTTTTT. Translated, it gives CASSFDTDPGELFF.

This clonotype was detected ten times or more. The chain links TRBV5-1 to TRBJ2-7; 9 nucleotides agree with TRBD1. V lost 1 base, J lost 2 bases, and 4 bases stayed unmatched. The length of the CDR3 is 15 residues. Germline-derived CDR1 and CDR2 are SGHRS and YFSETQ. CDR3 amino acids: CASSLFGQGPYEQYF. CDR3 in DNA: TGCGCCAGCAGCTTGTTTGGACAGGGGCCCTACGAGCAGTACTTC.

As concerns this clonotype: A read error is possible here, since a much larger clone lies one base away. The chain is built from TRBV12-3 or TRBV12-4 and TRBJ2-7, with 13 nucleotides matching TRBD2. CDR3 length: 16 amino acids. CDR3 amino acids: CAGSSIRTSGSYEQYF. CDR3 sequence (DNA): TGTGCCGGCAGTAGCATTCGGACTAGCGGGAGTTACGAGCAGTACTTC.

V and J are TRBV4-1 and TRBJ2-7; 7 bases align to TRBD1. The CDR3 totals 15 residues. V lost 3 bases, J lost 0 bases, and 5 bases stayed unmatched. Germline V gene data show CDR1 as MGHRA and CDR2 as YSYEKL. The CDR3 DNA follows: TGCGCCAGCAGCCAGCCGAGGACAGGCTCCTACGAGCAGTACTTC. As protein: CASSQPRTGSYEQYF.

This clonotype was seen only a few times. V usage is TRBV10-3 and J usage is TRBJ2-6; no clear D gene. The CDR3 sequence is 14 residues long. V lost 2 bases, J lost 0 bases, and 2 bases lay in between. Germline CDR1 and CDR2: ENHRY and SYGVKD. CDR3 nucleotides: TGTGCCATCAGTGAGGCCTCTGGGGCCAACGTCCTGACTTTC. Protein: CAISEASGANVLTF.

This clonotype turned up a few times. This may stem from a read error, because a much larger clone lies one nucleotide away. The genes are TRBV12-3 or TRBV12-4 and TRBJ2-2; D possibly corresponds to TRBD1 (5 bases). The CDR3 consists of 15 residues. CDR3 sequence reads: CTSSPPLQGPGELFF. The CDR3 bases are TGTACCAGCAGCCCCCCTTTGCAGGGCCCCGGGGAGCTGTTTTTT.

This clonotype was picked up many times. V and J are TRBV6-2 or TRBV6-3 and TRBJ2-7, with 10 bases that match TRBD2. The germline V gene encodes CDR1 MNHEY and CDR2 SVGEGT. This CDR3 has 15 residues. The V segment lost 5 bases and the J segment 5 bases; nucleotides outside the gene matches: 9. Written as DNA, the CDR3 is TGTGCCAGCAGTCCGGGGAGCGGGAGGGCCCACGAGCAGTACTTC. This encodes CASSPGSGRAHEQYF.

This chain connects TRBV12-3 or TRBV12-4 to TRBJ2-3; D gene unclear. Trimming pared 4 bases from V and 2 bases from J, leaving 10 bases between. The CDR3 is made up of 14 amino acids. CDR3 loop: CASSSEVVTDTQYF. The CDR3 coding sequence is TGTGCCAGCAGTTCAGAGGTAGTCACAGATACGCAGTATTTT.

Ten or more counts support this clonotype. The chain is built from TRBV30 and TRBJ1-6; D is unclear. V was clipped by 0 bases and J by 12 bases, with 18 bases between them. The CDR3 extends over 15 amino acids. Germline CDR1 is GTSNPN and CDR2 is SVGIG (reference sequence). The CDR3 sequence is CAWSVSAGYVVPLHF. The CDR3 nucleotides are TGTGCCTGGAGTGTATCGGCCGGCTACGTGGTACCCCTCCACTTT.

The gene calls are TRBV7-2 and TRBJ1-4; D is unresolved. The CDR3 runs 18 residues. Germline V gives CDR1 SGHTA, CDR2 FQGNSA. Trimming removed 5 bases at V and 0 bases at J, with 19 bases between. This CDR3 is CASSPRDVSPATNEKLFF. The CDR3 DNA is TGTGCCAGCAGCCCCCGGGATGTTTCCCCCGCAACTAATGAAAAACTGTTTTTT.

There are many counts of this clonotype. CDR3 sequence (DNA): TGTGCCAGCAAGACTAGCGGGAGCTACGAGCAGTACTTC. This gives the protein CASKTSGSYEQYF. This chain connects TRBV27 to TRBJ2-7, with TRBD2 matching 12 bases. Germline V CDR1 and CDR2: MNHEY, SMNVEV (reference sequence). The CDR3 loop spans 13 amino acids. The V gene end was trimmed by 7 bases and the J gene end by 3 bases; junction bases not matched to a gene: 1.

This clonotype has at least ten counts. The chain carries TRBV7-2 and TRBJ2-1; no reliable D call. CDR1 SGHTA and CDR2 FQGNSA come from the germline V gene. This CDR3 has 14 residues. The germline V and J ends were trimmed by 5 bases and 8 bases, with 16 bases remaining between them. The CDR3 here is CASSNSGRGDEQFF. CDR3 nucleotide sequence: TGTGCCAGCAGCAACTCAGGACGAGGAGATGAGCAGTTCTTC.

Ten or more counts support this clonotype. The rearrangement joins TRBV7-9 to TRBJ1-4; D remains unclear. The germline V gene has CDR1 SEHNR and CDR2 FQNEAQ (reference sequence). Trimming pared 2 bases from V and 2 bases from J, leaving 6 bases between. This CDR3 has 14 amino acids. The CDR3: CASSLTDTNEKLFF. The CDR3 nucleotides are TGTGCCAGCAGCTTAACAGATACTAATGAAAAACTGTTTTTT.

V is TRBV6-1 and J is TRBJ1-4; tentatively, D is TRBD1 (6 bases). This CDR3 has 15 residues. Germline values: CDR1 MNHNS, CDR2 SASEGT. V gave up 5 bases and J gave up 0 bases, with 10 bases separating them. DNA of the CDR3: TGTGCCAGCAGTATCGGACAGTCAACTAATGAAAAACTGTTTTTT. This encodes CASSIGQSTNEKLFF.

The chain is built from TRBV2 and TRBJ2-1; a possible D gene is TRBD1 (5 bases). V shed 10 bases and J shed 2 bases, with 18 bases lying between them. The CDR3 runs to 15 residues. Germline CDR1 is SNHLY and CDR2 is FYNNEI. CDR3 sequence (DNA): TGTGCCACAGCAGGATGGCAGGGCCCCTACAATGAGCAGTTCTTC. Translated, it gives CATAGWQGPYNEQFF.

Many counts were recorded for this clonotype. This chain joins TRBV7-2 and TRBJ2-1; 8 bases are shared with TRBD1. The CDR3 runs to 12 residues. Trimming removed 9 bases from V and 12 bases from J; junction bases left unmatched: 10. From germline, CDR1 is SGHTA and CDR2 FQGNSA. CDR3 nucleotide sequence: TGTGCCAGTGTGACAGGGGAGGTGGGGCAGTTCTTC. This sequence encodes CASVTGEVGQFF. Full variable domain (remainder filled in from reference TRBV7-2 and TRBJ2-1): GAGVSQSPSNKVTEKGKDVELRCDPISGHTALYWYRQSLGQGLEFLIYFQGNSAPDKSGLPSDRFSAERTGGSVSTLTIQRTQQEDSAVYLCASVTGEVGQFFGPGTRLTVL.

This clonotype was picked up many times. CDR3 nucleotides: TGTGCCAGCAGCCAGCCCCGGGGAGTAGATACGCAGTATTTT. Its translation: CASSQPRGVDTQYF. The V call is TRBV3-1, the J call TRBJ2-3, with TRBD2 as a possible D gene (5 bases). Trimming left V 3 bases short and J 5 bases short, with 12 bases between. This CDR3 is 14 amino acids long. In germline, CDR1 is LGHDT, CDR2 YNNKEL (reference sequence).

The CDR3 nucleotides read TGTGCCAGCACTAAAAGCGAAAGGGGGGTCAATGAGCAGTTCTTC. It specifies CASTKSERGVNEQFF. The V call is TRBV12-3 or TRBV12-4, the J call TRBJ2-1; D tentatively fits TRBD1 or TRBD2 (6 bases each). Trimming removed 7 bases from V and 6 bases from J, with 19 bases in between. The CDR3 contains 15 residues.

This clonotype was recorded many times. V and J are TRBV10-2 and TRBJ2-7, with D tentatively TRBD2 (6 bases). The V and J ends lost 0 bases and 0 bases respectively, with 12 bases between them. Germline V gene data show CDR1 as WSHSY and CDR2 as SAAADI. The length of the CDR3 is 16 residues. DNA of the CDR3: TGCGCCAGCAGTGAGTCGAGTGGGGGGAGCTCCTACGAGCAGTACTTC. Amino acid sequence: CASSESSGGSSYEQYF.

This clonotype was observed at least ten times. The chain combines TRBV5-1 with TRBJ2-1; 10 bases line up with TRBD2. From germline, CDR1 is SGHRS and CDR2 YFSETQ. The CDR3 runs 14 residues. The trim removed 5 bases at V and 3 bases at J, leaving 2 bases unmatched. The CDR3 region is CASRSGRGYNEQFF. Here the CDR3 DNA reads TGCGCCAGCAGGAGCGGGAGGGGCTACAATGAGCAGTTCTTC.

This clonotype was observed at least ten times. This rearrangement joins TRBV28 to TRBJ2-7; D is undetermined. Germline values: CDR1 MDHEN, CDR2 SYDVKM. The CDR3 sequence is 14 residues long. Trimming left V 5 bases short and J 3 bases short, with 14 bases between. CDR3 protein: CASSVADGRYEQYF. CDR3 nucleotide sequence: TGTGCCAGCAGTGTAGCTGACGGGCGCTACGAGCAGTACTTC.

The chain carries TRBV11-3 and TRBJ2-1; 8 bases match TRBD1. This CDR3 comprises 15 residues. Germline-derived CDR1 and CDR2 are SGHNT and YENEEA. The V gene end was trimmed by 1 base and the J gene end by 8 bases; junction bases not matched to a gene: 7. In nucleotides, the CDR3 is TGTGCCAGCAGCTTAGGGACAGGGAAAAGGGATGAGCAGTTCTTC. Translation gives CASSLGTGKRDEQFF.

This clonotype has just a few counts. A single base separates this from a much larger clone, so it may be a read error. The chain uses TRBV28 and TRBJ2-7; 8 positions agree with TRBD2. This CDR3 contains 15 residues. J was trimmed by 7 bases and V by 11 bases; bases with no gene match: 19. Germline CDR1 and CDR2: MDHEN and SYDVKM. CDR3 bases: TGTGCCCTCAGATCAGCGGGAGAGGGCTACAATGAGCAGTACTTC. This translates into CALRSAGEGYNEQYF.

This clonotype was seen repeatedly, ten times or more. V is TRBV5-5 and J is TRBJ1-1; D is uncertain. The V end lost 3 bases, the J end lost 1 base, and 10 bases lay between the germline ends. The germline gives CDR1 SGHKS, CDR2 YYEKEE (reference sequence). This CDR3 is built from 14 residues. CDR3 sequence reads: CASSSLPGNTEAFF. The DNA of the CDR3 is TGTGCCAGCAGCTCGCTTCCGGGGAACACTGAAGCTTTCTTT.